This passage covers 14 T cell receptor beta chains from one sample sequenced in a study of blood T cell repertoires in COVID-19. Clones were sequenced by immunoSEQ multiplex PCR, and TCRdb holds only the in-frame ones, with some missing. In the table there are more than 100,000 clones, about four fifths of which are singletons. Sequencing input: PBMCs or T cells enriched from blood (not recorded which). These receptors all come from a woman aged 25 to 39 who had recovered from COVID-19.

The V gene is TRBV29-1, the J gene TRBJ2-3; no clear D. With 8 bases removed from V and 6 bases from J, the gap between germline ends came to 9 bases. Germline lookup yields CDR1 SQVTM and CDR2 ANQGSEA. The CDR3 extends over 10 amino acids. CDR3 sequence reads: CSIGWDTQYF. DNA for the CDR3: TGCAGCATCGGGTGGGATACGCAGTATTTT.

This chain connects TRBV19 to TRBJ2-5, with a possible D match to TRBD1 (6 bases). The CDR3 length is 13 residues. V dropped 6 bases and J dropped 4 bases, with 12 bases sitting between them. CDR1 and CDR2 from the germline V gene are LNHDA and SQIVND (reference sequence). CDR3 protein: CASRLTGGETQYF. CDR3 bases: TGTGCCAGTAGACTGACAGGTGGAGAGACCCAGTACTTC.

The CDR3 DNA sequence: TGTGCCAGCAGCTTGCGGGGTAGCGGGAGAGGAAACAATGAGCAGTTCTTC. This encodes CASSLRGSGRGNNEQFF. The chain uses TRBV7-2 and TRBJ2-1; 9 nucleotides match TRBD2. J lost 5 bases, V lost 3 bases, and 11 bases had no gene match. CDR3 size: 17 residues. Germline V gives CDR1 SGHTA, CDR2 FQGNSA. Based on the CDR3 plus reference TRBV7-2 and TRBJ2-1, the full variable domain is GAGVSQSPSNKVTEKGKDVELRCDPISGHTALYWYRQSLGQGLEFLIYFQGNSAPDKSGLPSDRFSAERTGGSVSTLTIQRTQQEDSAVYLCASSLRGSGRGNNEQFFGPGTRLTVL.

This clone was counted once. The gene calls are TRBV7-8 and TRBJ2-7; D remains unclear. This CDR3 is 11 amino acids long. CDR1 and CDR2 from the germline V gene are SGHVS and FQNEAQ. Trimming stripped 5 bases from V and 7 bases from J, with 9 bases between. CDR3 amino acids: CASSLIEEQYF. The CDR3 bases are TGTGCCAGCAGCCTAATCGAGGAGCAGTACTTC.

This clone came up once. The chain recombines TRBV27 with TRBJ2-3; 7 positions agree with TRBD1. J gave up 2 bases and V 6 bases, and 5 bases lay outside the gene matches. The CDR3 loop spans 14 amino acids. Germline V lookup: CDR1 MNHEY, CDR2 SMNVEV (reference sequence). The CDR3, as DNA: TGTGCCAGCAGGCCGGGACAGCCCACAGATACGCAGTATTTT. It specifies CASRPGQPTDTQYF.

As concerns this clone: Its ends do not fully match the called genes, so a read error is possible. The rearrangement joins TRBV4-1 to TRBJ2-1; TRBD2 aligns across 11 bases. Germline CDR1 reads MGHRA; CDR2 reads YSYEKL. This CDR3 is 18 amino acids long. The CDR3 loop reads CASRQALGASGRYNEQFF. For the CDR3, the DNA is TGCGCCAGCAGGCAAGCACTCGGGGCTAGCGGGAGGTACAATGAGCAGTTCTTC.

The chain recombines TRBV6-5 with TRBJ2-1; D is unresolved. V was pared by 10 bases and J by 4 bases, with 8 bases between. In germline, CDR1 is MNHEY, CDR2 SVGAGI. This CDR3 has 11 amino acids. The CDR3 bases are TGTGCCACTTTCTCTTACAATGAGCAGTTCTTC. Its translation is CATFSYNEQFF.

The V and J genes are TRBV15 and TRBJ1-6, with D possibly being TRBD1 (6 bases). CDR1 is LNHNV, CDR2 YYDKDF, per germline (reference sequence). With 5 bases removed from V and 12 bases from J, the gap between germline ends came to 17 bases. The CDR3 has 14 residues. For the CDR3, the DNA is TGTGCCACCAGCCTCTGGGGGCCAGCCCTACCCCTCCACTTT. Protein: CATSLWGPALPLHF.

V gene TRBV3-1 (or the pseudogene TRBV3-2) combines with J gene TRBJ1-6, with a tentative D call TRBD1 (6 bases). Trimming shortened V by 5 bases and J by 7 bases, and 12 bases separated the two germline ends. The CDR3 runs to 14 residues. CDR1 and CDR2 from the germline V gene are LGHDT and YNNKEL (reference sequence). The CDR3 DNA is TGTGCCAGCAGCGCCGACAGGATGAATTCACCCCTCCACTTT. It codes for CASSADRMNSPLHF.

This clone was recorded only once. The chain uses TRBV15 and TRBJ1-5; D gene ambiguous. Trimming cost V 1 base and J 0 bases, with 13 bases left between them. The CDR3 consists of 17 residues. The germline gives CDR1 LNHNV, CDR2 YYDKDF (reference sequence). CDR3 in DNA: TGTGCCACCAGCAGAGTCTTCGGACTGTATAGCAATCAGCCCCAGCATTTT. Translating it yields CATSRVFGLYSNQPQHF.

The CDR3 sequence is CASSRVGTNQPQHF. The CDR3 coding sequence is TGTGCCAGCAGTCGCGTCGGTACTAATCAGCCCCAGCATTTT. The V gene is TRBV3-1 (or the pseudogene TRBV3-2), the J gene TRBJ1-5; no firm D call. The CDR3 spans 14 residues. Trimming took off 6 bases at V and 4 bases at J, with 13 bases between the two ends. Germline CDR1 is LGHDT and CDR2 is YNNKEL (reference sequence).

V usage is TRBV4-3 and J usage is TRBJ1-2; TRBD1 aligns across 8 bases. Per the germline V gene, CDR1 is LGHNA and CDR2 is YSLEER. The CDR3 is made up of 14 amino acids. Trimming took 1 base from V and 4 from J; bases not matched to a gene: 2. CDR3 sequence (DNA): TGCGCCAGCAGCCAAGGGCAGGGGGCCTATGGCTACACCTTC. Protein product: CASSQGQGAYGYTF.

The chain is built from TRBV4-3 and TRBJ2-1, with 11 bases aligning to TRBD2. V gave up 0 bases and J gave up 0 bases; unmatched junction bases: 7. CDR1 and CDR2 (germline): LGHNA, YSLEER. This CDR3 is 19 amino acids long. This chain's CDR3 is CASSQDFATSGNSYNEQFF. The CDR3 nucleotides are TGCGCCAGCAGCCAAGATTTTGCGACTAGCGGGAACTCCTACAATGAGCAGTTCTTC.

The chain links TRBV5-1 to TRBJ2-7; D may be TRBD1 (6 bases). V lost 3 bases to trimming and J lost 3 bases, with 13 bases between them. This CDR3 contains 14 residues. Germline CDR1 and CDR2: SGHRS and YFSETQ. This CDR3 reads CASSSGVLGYEQYF. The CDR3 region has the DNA TGCGCCAGCAGCTCAGGGGTTTTGGGCTACGAGCAGTACTTC. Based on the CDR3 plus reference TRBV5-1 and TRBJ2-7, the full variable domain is KAGVTQTPRYLIKTRGQQVTLSCSPISGHRSVSWYQQTPGQGLQFLFEYFSETQRNKGNFPGRFSGRQFSNSRSEMNVSTLELGDSALYLCASSSGVLGYEQYFGPGTRLTVT.